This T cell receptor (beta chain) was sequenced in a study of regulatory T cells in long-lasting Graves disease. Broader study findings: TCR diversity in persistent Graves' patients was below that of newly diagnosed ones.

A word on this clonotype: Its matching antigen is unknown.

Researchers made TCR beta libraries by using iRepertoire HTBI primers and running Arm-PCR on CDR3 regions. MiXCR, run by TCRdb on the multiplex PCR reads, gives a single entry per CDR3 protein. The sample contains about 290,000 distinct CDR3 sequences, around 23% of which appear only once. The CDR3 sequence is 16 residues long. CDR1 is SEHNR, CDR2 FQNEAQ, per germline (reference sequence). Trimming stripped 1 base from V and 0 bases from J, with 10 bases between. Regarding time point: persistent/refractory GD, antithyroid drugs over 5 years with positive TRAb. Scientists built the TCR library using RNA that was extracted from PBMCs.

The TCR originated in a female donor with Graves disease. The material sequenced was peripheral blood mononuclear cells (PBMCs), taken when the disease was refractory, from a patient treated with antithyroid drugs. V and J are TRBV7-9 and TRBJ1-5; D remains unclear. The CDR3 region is CASSLGDPFSNQPQHF. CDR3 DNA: TGTGCCAGCAGCTTAGGCGATCCTTTTAGCAATCAGCCCCAGCATTTT.